Listed here are 13 T cell receptor beta chains from one sample, sequenced in a study of T cells in Graves' hyperthyroidism and ophthalmopathy. Amplified regions were TCR beta CDR3 sequences from RNA transcripts. The HTBI primer set was used in a first-round RT-PCR of the TCR CDR3. TCRdb redid the calling of the multiplex PCR reads with MiXCR, one entry per CDR3 protein. The table records roughly 740,000 distinct CDR3 sequences, 16% of them present only once. The sequencing sample was made of blood. The receptor set was obtained from a man younger than 35 with Graves' hyperthyroidism.

At least ten counts were recorded for this clonotype. This chain joins TRBV28 and TRBJ2-2, with a weak D call TRBD2 (5 bases). Trimming took off 2 bases at V and 3 bases at J, with 13 bases between the two ends. The CDR3 sequence is 16 residues long. Per germline, CDR1 MDHEN and CDR2 SYDVKM. The CDR3 here is CASSLGVSEYTGELFF. The DNA of the CDR3 is TGTGCCAGCAGTTTAGGGGTTAGCGAGTACACCGGGGAGCTGTTTTTT.

In this sample, this clonotype turned up a few times. CDR3 loop: CSARGPNQGQETQYF. CDR3 bases: TGCAGTGCTAGGGGACCTAACCAGGGGCAAGAGACCCAGTACTTC. The chain is built from TRBV20-1 and TRBJ2-5; D is perhaps TRBD1 (6 bases). This CDR3 has 15 residues. V gave up 3 bases and J gave up 2 bases, with 16 bases separating them. Germline CDR1 reads DFQATT; CDR2 reads SNEGSKA (reference sequence).

This clonotype was observed a few times. The chain employs TRBV15 and TRBJ2-1; 11 bases are a match to TRBD2. The CDR3 totals 15 residues. Per germline, CDR1 LNHNV and CDR2 YYDKDF (reference sequence). J lost 4 bases, V lost 3 bases, and 2 bases had no gene match. The CDR3 DNA reads TGTGCCACCAGCAGGGGACTAGCGGATTACAATGAGCAGTTCTTC. It codes for CATSRGLADYNEQFF. Full variable domain (rest looked up from reference TRBV15 and TRBJ2-1): DAMVIQNPRYQVTQFGKPVTLSCSQTLNHNVMYWYQQKSSQAPKLLFHYYDKDFNNEADTPDNFQSRRPNTSFCFLDIRSPGLGDTAMYLCATSRGLADYNEQFFGPGTRLTVL.

This clonotype was counted once. One base away lies a much larger clone, so this may be a sequencing read error. V and J are TRBV10-1 and TRBJ1-1; D perhaps matches TRBD1 (5 bases). Germline values: CDR1 WNHNN, CDR2 SYGVQD (reference sequence). The CDR3 spans 17 residues. CDR3 in DNA: TGCGCCAGCAGTGAGCCCAACCGGGACTGGGGGAACACTGGAGCTTTCTTT. Translating it yields CASSEPNRDWGNTGAFF.

Ten or more counts support this clonotype. The chain carries TRBV30 and TRBJ1-5; no firm D call. CDR1 and CDR2 from the germline V gene are GTSNPN and SVGIG (reference sequence). Trimming cost V 2 bases and J 5 bases, with 16 bases left between them. The CDR3 loop spans 15 amino acids. The CDR3 nucleotides are TGTGCCTGGAGTTCTCTCCCCGACCAATATCAGCCCCAGCATTTT. As protein: CAWSSLPDQYQPQHF.

The genes are TRBV13 and TRBJ1-6; 8 nucleotides align to TRBD1. The V and J ends lost 5 bases and 4 bases, in that order; junction bases with no gene match: 4. Germline CDR1 PRHDT, CDR2 FYEKMQ (reference sequence). The CDR3 extends over 15 amino acids. The CDR3 loop reads CASSVGTGYNSPLHF. The CDR3, as DNA: TGTGCCAGCAGCGTCGGGACAGGATATAATTCACCCCTCCACTTT.

This clonotype appeared many times. This sequence joins TRBV7-9 and TRBJ1-3; D ambiguous. Trimming stripped 0 bases from V and 0 bases from J, with 12 bases between. There are 17 residues in the CDR3. The V gene's germline CDR1 is SEHNR and CDR2 FQNEAQ (reference sequence). CDR3 in amino acids: CASSLAQAIRSGNTIYF. DNA for the CDR3: TGTGCCAGCAGCTTAGCCCAGGCCATCCGCTCTGGAAACACCATATATTTT.

The chain couples TRBV5-8 to TRBJ1-1; the match to TRBD1 covers 12 bases. CDR1 is SGHTS, CDR2 YDEGEE, per germline. V was clipped by 5 bases and J by 5 bases; unmatched bases: 10. The CDR3 runs 16 residues. This chain's CDR3 is CASSRGTGGLWTEAFF. The CDR3, as DNA: TGTGCCAGCAGTCGCGGGACAGGGGGCTTGTGGACTGAAGCTTTCTTT. Combining the CDR3 with reference TRBV5-8 and TRBJ1-1 gives the whole variable domain EAGVTQSPTHLIKTRGQQATLRCSPISGHTSVYWYQQALGLGLQFLLWYDEGEERNRGNFPPRFSGRQFPNYSSELNVNALELEDSALYLCASSRGTGGLWTEAFFGQGTRLTVV.

This clonotype appeared many times. V and J are TRBV6-6 and TRBJ1-1, with D uncertain. V lost 2 bases to trimming and J lost 5 bases, with 9 bases between them. The CDR3 consists of 13 residues. Germline V gives CDR1 MNHNY, CDR2 SVGAGI (reference sequence). CDR3 nucleotides: TGTGCCAGCAGTTACCCCGGCGGGACTGAAGCTTTCTTT. Its protein product is CASSYPGGTEAFF.

The V and J genes are TRBV19 and TRBJ2-2, with D possibly being TRBD2 (7 bases). CDR1 is LNHDA, CDR2 SQIVND, per germline (reference sequence). Trimming left V 7 bases short and J 1 base short, with 16 bases between. This CDR3 is 16 amino acids long. CDR3: CASNGRRGGNTGELFF. The CDR3 DNA sequence: TGTGCCAGTAATGGGAGAAGGGGGGGGAACACCGGGGAGCTGTTTTTT.

As for this clonotype: It may be a read error: a sequence one base away is much more abundant. The chain couples TRBV4-2 to TRBJ2-7; 7 nucleotides agree with TRBD1. CDR1 is LGHNA and CDR2 is YNFKEQ in the germline V gene. J lost 3 bases, V lost 5 bases, and 4 bases had no gene match. The CDR3 spans 13 residues. The CDR3 coding sequence is TGTGCCAGCAGCACCCGACAGGGCTACGAGCAGTACTTC. Its protein is CASSTRQGYEQYF.

This clonotype turned up a few times. This may be a read error, as it is one base from a much larger clone. The V call is TRBV6-1, the J call TRBJ2-7; D gene uncertain. There are 12 residues in the CDR3. Germline values: CDR1 MNHNS, CDR2 SASEGT. CDR3 sequence: CAAPVTAYEQHF. DNA of the CDR3: TGTGCCGCCCCCGTCACGGCCTACGAGCAGCACTTC.

This clonotype was observed a few times. The V gene is TRBV9, the J gene TRBJ1-1; possibly TRBD1 for D (6 bases). CDR3 length: 15 residues. Trimming removed 0 bases at V and 4 bases at J, with 13 bases between. The germline gives CDR1 SGDLS, CDR2 YYNGEE. CDR3 in DNA: TGTGCCAGCAGCGTAGACTCGGGGGCTGCCACTGAAGCTTTCTTT. It is translated as CASSVDSGAATEAFF.